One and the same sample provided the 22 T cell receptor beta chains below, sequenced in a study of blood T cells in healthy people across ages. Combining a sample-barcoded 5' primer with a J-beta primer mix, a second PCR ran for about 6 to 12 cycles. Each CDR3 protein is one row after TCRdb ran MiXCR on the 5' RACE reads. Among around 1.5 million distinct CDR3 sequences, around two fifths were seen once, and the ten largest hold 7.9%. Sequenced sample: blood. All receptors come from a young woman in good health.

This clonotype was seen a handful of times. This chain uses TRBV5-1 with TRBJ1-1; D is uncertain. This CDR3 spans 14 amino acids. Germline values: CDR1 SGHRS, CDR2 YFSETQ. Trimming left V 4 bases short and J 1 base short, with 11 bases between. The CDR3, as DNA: TGCGCCAGCAGCCCAAATGTGGGGAACACTGAAGCTTTCTTT. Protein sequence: CASSPNVGNTEAFF.

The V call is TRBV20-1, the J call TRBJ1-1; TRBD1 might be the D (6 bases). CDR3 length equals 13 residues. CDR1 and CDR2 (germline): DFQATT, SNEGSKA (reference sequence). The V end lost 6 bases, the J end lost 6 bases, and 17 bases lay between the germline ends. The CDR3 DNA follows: TGCAGTGCGCTAGCCTCCGGGGGGCCTGAAGCTTTCTTT. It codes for CSALASGGPEAFF.

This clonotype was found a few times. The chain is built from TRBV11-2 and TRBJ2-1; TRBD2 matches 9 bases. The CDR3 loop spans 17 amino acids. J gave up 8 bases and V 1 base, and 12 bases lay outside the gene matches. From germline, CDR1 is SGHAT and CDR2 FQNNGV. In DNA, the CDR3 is TGTGCCAGCAGCTTAGCACTAGCGGGCCAGAGGGCATATGAGCAGTTCTTC. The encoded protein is CASSLALAGQRAYEQFF.

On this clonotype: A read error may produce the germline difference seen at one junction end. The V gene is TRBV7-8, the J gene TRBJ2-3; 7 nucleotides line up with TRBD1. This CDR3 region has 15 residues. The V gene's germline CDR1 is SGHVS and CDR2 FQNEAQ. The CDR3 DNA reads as TGTGCCAGCAGGGGGACGGGTCCTGGGACAGATACGCACTATTTT. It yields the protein CASRGTGPGTDTHYF. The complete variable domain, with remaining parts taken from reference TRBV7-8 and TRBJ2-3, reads GAGVSQSPRYKVAKRGQDVALRCDPISGHVSLFWYQQALGQGPEFLTYFQNEAQLDKSGLPSDRFFAERPEGSVSTLKIQRTQQEDSAVYLCASRGTGPGTDTHYFGPGTRLTVL.

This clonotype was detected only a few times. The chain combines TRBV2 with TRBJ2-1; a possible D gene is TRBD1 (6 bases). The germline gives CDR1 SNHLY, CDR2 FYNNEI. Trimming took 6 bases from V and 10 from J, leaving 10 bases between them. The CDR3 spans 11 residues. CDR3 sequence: CASRYQGEQFF. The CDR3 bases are TGTGCCAGCAGGTACCAGGGGGAGCAGTTCTTC.

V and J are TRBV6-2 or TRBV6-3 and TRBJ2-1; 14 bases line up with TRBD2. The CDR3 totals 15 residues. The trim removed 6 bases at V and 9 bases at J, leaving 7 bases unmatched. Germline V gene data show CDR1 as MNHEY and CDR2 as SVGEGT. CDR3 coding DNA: TGTGCCAGCAGCCGGACTAGCGGGGGGTTCAGTGAGCAGTTCTTC. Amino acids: CASSRTSGGFSEQFF.

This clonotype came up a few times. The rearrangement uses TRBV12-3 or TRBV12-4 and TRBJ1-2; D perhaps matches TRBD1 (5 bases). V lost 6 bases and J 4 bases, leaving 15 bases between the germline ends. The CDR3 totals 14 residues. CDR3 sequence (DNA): TGTGCCAGCAGAACCCGGGACCTCGGCTATGGCTACACCTTC. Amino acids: CASRTRDLGYGYTF.

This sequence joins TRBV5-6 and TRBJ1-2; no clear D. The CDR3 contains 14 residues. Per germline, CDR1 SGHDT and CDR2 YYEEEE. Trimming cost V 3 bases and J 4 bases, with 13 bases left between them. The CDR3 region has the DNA TGTGCCAGCAGCTCAGGCCATTCCCTCTATGGCTACACCTTC. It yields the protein CASSSGHSLYGYTF.

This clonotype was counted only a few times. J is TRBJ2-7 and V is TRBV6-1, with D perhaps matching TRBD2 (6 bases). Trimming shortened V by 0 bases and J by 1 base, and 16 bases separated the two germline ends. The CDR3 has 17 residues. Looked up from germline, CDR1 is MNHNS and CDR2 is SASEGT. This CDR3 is CASSEALRGTVSYEQYF. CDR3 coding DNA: TGTGCCAGCAGTGAAGCGCTTCGCGGGACGGTATCCTACGAGCAGTACTTC.

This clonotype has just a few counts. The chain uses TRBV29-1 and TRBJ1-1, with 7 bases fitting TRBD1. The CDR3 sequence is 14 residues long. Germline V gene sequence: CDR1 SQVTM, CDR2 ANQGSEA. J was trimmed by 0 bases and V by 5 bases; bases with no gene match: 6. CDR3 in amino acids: CSVRPGGMNTEAFF. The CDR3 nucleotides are TGCAGCGTTCGCCCAGGGGGGATGAACACTGAAGCTTTCTTT.

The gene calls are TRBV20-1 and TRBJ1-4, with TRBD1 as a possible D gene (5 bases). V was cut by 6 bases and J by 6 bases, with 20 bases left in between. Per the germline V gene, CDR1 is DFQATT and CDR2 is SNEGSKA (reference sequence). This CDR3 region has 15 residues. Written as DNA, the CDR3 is TGCAGTGCCCACAGTCGGGCAGGGTGGTATGAAAAACTGTTTTTT. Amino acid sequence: CSAHSRAGWYEKLFF.

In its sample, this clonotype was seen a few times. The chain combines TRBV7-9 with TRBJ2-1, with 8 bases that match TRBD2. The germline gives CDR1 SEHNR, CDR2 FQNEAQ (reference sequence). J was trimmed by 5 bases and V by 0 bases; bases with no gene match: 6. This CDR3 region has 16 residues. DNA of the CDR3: TGTGCCAGCAGCTTAGCGGAGCGGGGGTTTGACAATGAGCAGTTCTTC. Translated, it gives CASSLAERGFDNEQFF.

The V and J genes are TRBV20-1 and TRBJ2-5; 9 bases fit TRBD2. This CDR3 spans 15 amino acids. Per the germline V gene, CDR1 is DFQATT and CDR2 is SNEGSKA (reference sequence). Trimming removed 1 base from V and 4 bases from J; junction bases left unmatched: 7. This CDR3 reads CSARVGSGSAETQYF. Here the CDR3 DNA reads TGCAGTGCTAGAGTGGGTAGCGGGAGCGCAGAGACCCAGTACTTC.

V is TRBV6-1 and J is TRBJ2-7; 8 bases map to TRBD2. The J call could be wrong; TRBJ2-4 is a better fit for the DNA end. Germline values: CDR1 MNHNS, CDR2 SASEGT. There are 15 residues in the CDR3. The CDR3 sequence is CASSDPGLGVNIQYF. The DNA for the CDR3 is TGTGCCAGCAGCGACCCGGGACTAGGGGTAAACATTCAGTACTTC.

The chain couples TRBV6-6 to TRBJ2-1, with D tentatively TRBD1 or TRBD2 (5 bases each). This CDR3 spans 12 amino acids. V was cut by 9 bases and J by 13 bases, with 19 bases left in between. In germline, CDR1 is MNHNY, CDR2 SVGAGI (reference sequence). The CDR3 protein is CAREGSQETQFF. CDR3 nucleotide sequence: TGTGCCAGAGAGGGGAGTCAAGAGACCCAGTTCTTC.

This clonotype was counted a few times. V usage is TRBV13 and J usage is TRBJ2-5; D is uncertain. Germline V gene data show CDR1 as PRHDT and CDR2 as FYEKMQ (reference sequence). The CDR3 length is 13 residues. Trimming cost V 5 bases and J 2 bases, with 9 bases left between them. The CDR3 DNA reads TGTGCCAGCAGCAGGAACCCTCAAGAGACCCAGTACTTC. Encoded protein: CASSRNPQETQYF.

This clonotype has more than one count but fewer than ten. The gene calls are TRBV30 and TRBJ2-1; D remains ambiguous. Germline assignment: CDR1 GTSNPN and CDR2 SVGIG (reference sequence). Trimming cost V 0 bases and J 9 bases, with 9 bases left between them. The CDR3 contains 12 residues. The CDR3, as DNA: TGTGCCTGGAGTGTATGGGAAAGTGAGCAGTTCTTC. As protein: CAWSVWESEQFF.

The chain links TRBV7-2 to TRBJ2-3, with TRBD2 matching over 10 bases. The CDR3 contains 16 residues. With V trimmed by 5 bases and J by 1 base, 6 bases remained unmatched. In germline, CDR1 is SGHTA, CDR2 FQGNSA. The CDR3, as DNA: TGTGCCAGCAGCACTCGACTAGCGGGCCGCACAGATACGCAGTATTTT. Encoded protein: CASSTRLAGRTDTQYF.

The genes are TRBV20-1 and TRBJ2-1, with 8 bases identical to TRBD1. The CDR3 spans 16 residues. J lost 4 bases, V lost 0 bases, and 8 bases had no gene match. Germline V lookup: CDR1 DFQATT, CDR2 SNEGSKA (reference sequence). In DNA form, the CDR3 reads TGCAGTGCTAGAGACAAAGGACAGGGATATTACAATGAGCAGTTCTTC. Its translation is CSARDKGQGYYNEQFF.

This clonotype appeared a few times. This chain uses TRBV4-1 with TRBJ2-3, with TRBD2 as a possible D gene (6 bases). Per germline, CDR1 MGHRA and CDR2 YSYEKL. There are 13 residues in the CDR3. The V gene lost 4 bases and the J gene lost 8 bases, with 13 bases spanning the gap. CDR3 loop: CASSRPTGLTQYF. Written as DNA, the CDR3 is TGCGCCAGCAGCCGCCCGACGGGACTTACGCAGTATTTT.

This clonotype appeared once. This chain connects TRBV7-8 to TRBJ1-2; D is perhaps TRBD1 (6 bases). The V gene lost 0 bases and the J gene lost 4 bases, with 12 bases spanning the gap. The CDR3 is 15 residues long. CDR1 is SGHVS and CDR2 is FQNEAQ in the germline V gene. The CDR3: CASSLALAGVYGYTF. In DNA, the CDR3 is TGTGCCAGCAGCTTAGCGTTGGCAGGGGTCTATGGCTACACCTTC.

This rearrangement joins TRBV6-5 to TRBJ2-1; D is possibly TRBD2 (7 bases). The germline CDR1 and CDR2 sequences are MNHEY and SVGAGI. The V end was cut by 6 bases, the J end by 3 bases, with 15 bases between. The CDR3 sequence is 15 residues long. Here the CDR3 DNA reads TGTGCCAGCAGCCACCGGGGGGCGAGCTACAATGAGCAGTTCTTC. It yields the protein CASSHRGASYNEQFF.